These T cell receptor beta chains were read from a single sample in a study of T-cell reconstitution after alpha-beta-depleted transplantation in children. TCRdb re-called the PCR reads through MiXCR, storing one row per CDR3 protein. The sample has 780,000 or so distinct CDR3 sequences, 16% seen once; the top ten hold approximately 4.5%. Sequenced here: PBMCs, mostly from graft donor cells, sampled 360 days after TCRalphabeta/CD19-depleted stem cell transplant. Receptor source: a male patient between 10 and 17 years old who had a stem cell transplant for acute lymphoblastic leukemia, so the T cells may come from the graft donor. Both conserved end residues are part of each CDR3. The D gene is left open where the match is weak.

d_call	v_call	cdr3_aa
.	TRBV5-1	CASSRDGFSYNEQFF
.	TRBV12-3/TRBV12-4	CASSRPSQGRYEQYF
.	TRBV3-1	CASSQGLRLRYEQYF
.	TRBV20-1	CSARDRSEGANVLTF
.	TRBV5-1	CASSAELAVVEQYF
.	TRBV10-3	CAISSPITNYGYTF
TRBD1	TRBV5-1	CASSSETGSNQPQHF
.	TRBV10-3	CAIRGYEPPIPRGSYNEQFF
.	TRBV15	CATSRDNLALSNQPQHF
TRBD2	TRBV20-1	CSALPIQRGTYEQYF
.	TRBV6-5	CASKPRNTEAFF
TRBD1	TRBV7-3	CASSLKGGKYEQYF
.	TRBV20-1	CSAWVRGGTSWANVLTF
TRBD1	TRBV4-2	CASSQDPTGGRGRGYTF
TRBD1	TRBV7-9	CASSSDRGFEAFF
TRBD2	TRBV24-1	CATSISGHEGTGELFF
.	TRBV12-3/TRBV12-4	CASSPTRMNTEAFF
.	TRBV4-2	CASSQEAVTYEQYF
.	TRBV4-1	CASSQRHLNTEAFF
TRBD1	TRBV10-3	CAISESRDRGPHEQYF
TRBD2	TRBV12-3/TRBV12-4	CASSKGLAYYNEQFF
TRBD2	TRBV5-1	CASSSELAGPQETQYF
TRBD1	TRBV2	CASRGQVENNEQFF
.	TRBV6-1	CASSPLWGRLGYEQYF
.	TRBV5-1	CASSQTSNQPQHF
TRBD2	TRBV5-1	CASSPPTSGFTDTQYF
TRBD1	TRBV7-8	CASSLAVAGGTEAFF
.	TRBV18	CASSPGRGGQPQHF
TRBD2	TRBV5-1	CASSSPGTSTGELFF
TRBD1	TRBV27	CASSLDRGNNEQFF